Listed below are T cell receptor beta chains from one sample, sequenced in a study of human T cells and chemical hapten exposure. Each CDR3 protein is one row after TCRdb ran MiXCR on the RACE reads. Here the sample spans about 110,000 distinct CDR3 sequences, less than 40% being singletons. The sequences come from whole blood, collected in connection with sensitization to the hapten diphenylcyclopropenone (DPC). These receptors came from a middle-aged man with alopecia areata. Some clones in this sample may be carry-over from other donors' samples. Both conserved end residues are part of each CDR3. The order of the fields is clone size, D gene, V gene, J gene, CDR3 protein, CDR3 DNA. A D gene is named only where the DNA matches it firmly. Rows may omit the clone size; those that give it use once, few, many or a size class.

size: NA; D: NA; V: TRBV28; J: TRBJ1-3; CDR3: CASSLPTGYSGNTIYF; DNA: TGTGCCAGCAGTTTACCAACAGGGTACTCTGGAAACACCATATATTTT
size: NA; D: NA; V: TRBV5-1; J: TRBJ2-5; CDR3: CASSSDGAYQETQYF; DNA: TGCGCCAGCAGCTCCGACGGGGCGTATCAAGAGACCCAGTACTTC
size: NA; D: NA; V: TRBV6-2/TRBV6-3; J: TRBJ2-1; CDR3: CASRPGGPGEQFF; DNA: TGTGCCAGCAGGCCAGGGGGGCCGGGTGAGCAGTTCTTC
size: NA; D: NA; V: TRBV3-1; J: TRBJ2-1; CDR3: CASSYRNEQFF; DNA: TGTGCCAGCAGCTATCGCAATGAGCAGTTCTTC
size: few; D: NA; V: TRBV29-1; J: TRBJ2-3; CDR3: CSGTWRGRTDTQYF; DNA: TGCAGCGGGACTTGGAGGGGGCGGACAGATACGCAGTATTTT
size: NA; D: TRBD2; V: TRBV20-1; J: TRBJ2-5; CDR3: CSALAGGSGETQYF; DNA: TGCAGTGCTCTAGCGGGAGGTTCGGGAGAGACCCAGTACTTC
size: NA; D: NA; V: TRBV5-1; J: TRBJ2-5; CDR3: CASSAGKETQYF; DNA: TGCGCCAGCAGCGCAGGGAAAGAGACCCAGTACTTC
size: NA; D: TRBD1; V: TRBV7-8; J: TRBJ2-5; CDR3: CASSPFYRGPKQETQYF; DNA: TGTGCCAGCAGCCCATTTTACAGGGGCCCTAAACAAGAGACCCAGTACTTC
size: NA; D: TRBD2; V: TRBV14; J: TRBJ2-7; CDR3: CASSQIAGAPYEQYF; DNA: TGTGCCAGCAGCCAGATAGCGGGTGCCCCCTACGAGCAGTACTTC
size: NA; D: NA; V: TRBV28; J: TRBJ2-1; CDR3: CASSRPHNEQFF; DNA: TGTGCCAGCAGTCGTCCCCACAATGAGCAGTTCTTC
size: few; D: TRBD2; V: TRBV20-1; J: TRBJ2-3; CDR3: CSARDGTSGPDTQYF; DNA: TGCAGTGCTAGAGATGGGACTAGCGGTCCAGATACGCAGTATTTT
size: NA; D: TRBD2; V: TRBV3-1; J: TRBJ2-1; CDR3: CASSPSGRRNEQFF; DNA: TGTGCCAGCAGCCCCTCCGGGAGGCGCAATGAGCAGTTCTTC
size: few; D: TRBD2; V: TRBV29-1; J: TRBJ2-5; CDR3: CSVGGSGTSGRTQETQYF; DNA: TGCAGCGTTGGCGGCTCCGGGACTAGCGGGAGGACACAAGAGACCCAGTACTTC
size: few; D: TRBD2; V: TRBV9; J: TRBJ2-1; CDR3: CASSVGPSGNNEQFF; DNA: TGTGCCAGCAGCGTAGGGCCTAGCGGAAACAATGAGCAGTTCTTC
size: NA; D: NA; V: TRBV7-2; J: TRBJ1-3; CDR3: CASSLALIRSGNTIYF; DNA: TGTGCCAGCAGCTTAGCTCTGATTCGGTCTGGAAACACCATATATTTT
size: NA; D: NA; V: TRBV6-5; J: TRBJ1-2; CDR3: CASSYSIGQGYGYTF; DNA: TGTGCCAGCAGTTACTCTATCGGACAAGGATATGGCTACACCTTC
size: few; D: TRBD2; V: TRBV20-1; J: TRBJ2-1; CDR3: CSARLLAGGPYNEQFF; DNA: TGCAGTGCTAGATTACTAGCGGGAGGTCCCTACAATGAGCAGTTCTTC
size: NA; D: TRBD2; V: TRBV4-3; J: TRBJ2-1; CDR3: CASSQDWLAGGGTYNEQFF; DNA: TGCGCCAGCAGCCAAGATTGGCTAGCGGGAGGAGGTACCTACAATGAGCAGTTCTTC
size: many; D: TRBD1; V: TRBV11-1; J: TRBJ2-7; CDR3: CASSLDRAREQYF; DNA: TGTGCCAGCAGCCTTGACAGGGCGCGCGAGCAGTACTTC
size: few; D: TRBD1; V: TRBV5-1; J: TRBJ2-1; CDR3: CASSFSSRQGVEQFF; DNA: TGCGCCAGCAGCTTCAGTTCGCGACAGGGGGTGGAGCAGTTCTTC
size: few; D: TRBD1; V: TRBV20-1; J: TRBJ1-5; CDR3: CSARDNSGTATTGGPQHF; DNA: TGCAGTGCTAGAGATAATAGCGGGACAGCCACAACCGGGGGGCCCCAGCATTTT
size: few; D: TRBD2; V: TRBV29-1; J: TRBJ2-2; CDR3: CSVRGGENTGELFF; DNA: TGCAGCGTCCGTGGGGGGGAGAACACCGGGGAGCTGTTTTTT
size: NA; D: TRBD2; V: TRBV18; J: TRBJ2-1; CDR3: CASSPRGLAGAVNEQFF; DNA: TGTGCCAGCTCACCTAGGGGACTAGCGGGAGCGGTCAATGAGCAGTTCTTC
size: NA; D: NA; V: TRBV3-1; J: TRBJ2-3; CDR3: CASSLRRLDTQYF; DNA: TGTGCCAGCAGCCTCCGTCGGTTAGATACGCAGTATTTT
size: NA; D: NA; V: TRBV6-5; J: TRBJ2-7; CDR3: CASSTTRERREQYF; DNA: TGTGCCAGCAGTACGACTAGAGAGAGACGCGAGCAGTACTTC
size: few; D: NA; V: TRBV7-2; J: TRBJ2-3; CDR3: CASSALSSTDTQYF; DNA: TGTGCCAGCAGCGCACTCAGTAGCACAGATACGCAGTATTTT
size: few; D: NA; V: TRBV6-2/TRBV6-3; J: TRBJ2-7; CDR3: CASSPSGRSSYEQYF; DNA: TGTGCCAGCAGTCCCAGTGGGAGGAGCTCCTACGAGCAGTACTTC
size: NA; D: NA; V: TRBV28; J: TRBJ2-4; CDR3: CASSKVRGLAKNIQYF; DNA: TGTGCCAGCAGTAAAGTCCGGGGTTTAGCCAAAAACATTCAGTACTTC
size: NA; D: TRBD2; V: TRBV20-1; J: TRBJ2-2; CDR3: CSARFRSGSRTGELFF; DNA: TGCAGTGCTAGGTTCAGAAGCGGGAGTCGCACCGGGGAGCTGTTTTTT
size: few; D: TRBD2; V: TRBV3-1; J: TRBJ2-1; CDR3: CASSPSLAGGLQFF; DNA: TGTGCCAGCAGCCCCTCTCTAGCGGGAGGATTGCAGTTCTTC
size: NA; D: NA; V: TRBV6-2/TRBV6-3; J: TRBJ2-7; CDR3: CASSYREEQYF; DNA: TGTGCCAGCAGTTATCGGGAAGAGCAGTACTTC
size: NA; D: TRBD1; V: TRBV20-1; J: TRBJ2-3; CDR3: CSARKFGQGGTDTQYF; DNA: TGCAGTGCTAGAAAATTTGGACAGGGTGGCACAGATACGCAGTATTTT
size: NA; D: TRBD1; V: TRBV12-5; J: TRBJ1-1; CDR3: CASGLDGTDTEAFF; DNA: TGTGCTAGTGGTTTGGACGGGACAGACACTGAAGCTTTCTTT
size: few; D: TRBD2; V: TRBV7-2; J: TRBJ2-7; CDR3: CASSYGLASEQYF; DNA: TGTGCCAGCAGCTACGGACTAGCGAGCGAGCAGTACTTC
size: NA; D: TRBD1; V: TRBV5-1; J: TRBJ1-3; CDR3: CASSLGQGFNTIYF; DNA: TGCGCCAGCAGCTTGGGACAGGGTTTCAACACCATATATTTT
size: many; D: TRBD2; V: TRBV11-1; J: TRBJ2-3; CDR3: CASSLLAGVTDTQYF; DNA: TGTGCCAGCAGCCTACTAGCGGGAGTAACCGATACGCAGTATTTT
size: NA; D: NA; V: TRBV28; J: TRBJ2-3; CDR3: CASSLVSGGTDTQYF; DNA: TGTGCCAGCAGTTTAGTGTCGGGGGGCACAGATACGCAGTATTTT